This T cell receptor (beta chain) was recovered during a study of blood T cell repertoires in COVID-19. The CDR3 extends over 17 amino acids. V shed 5 bases, J shed 3 bases, and the junction held 14 bases outside the gene matches. CDR1 and CDR2 from the germline V gene are MNHEY and SMNVEV (reference sequence). Produced via immunoSEQ multiplex PCR; TCRdb's table is partial and in-frame only. Altogether approximately 170,000 clones are present, almost 85% being singletons, with the ten largest covering less than 3%. The rearrangement links TRBV27 to TRBJ2-7, with 9 bases that match TRBD1. The sequence was obtained from a woman over 75 with COVID-19, enrolled during active disease. The specimen was peripheral blood. Here the CDR3 reads CASSLGSVTGGGYEQYF. CDR3 DNA: TGTGCCAGCAGTCTGGGGTCCGTGACAGGGGGTGGCTACGAGCAGTACTTC.